The 26 T cell receptor beta chains below all came from one sample that was sequenced in a study of T cells in women clearing cervical HPV infection. Clones were sequenced by immunoSEQ multiplex PCR, and TCRdb holds only the in-frame ones, with some missing. The repertoire table contains some 20,000 clones. Source material: blood buffy coat. The source of these receptors is a woman aged 18 to 69 with a cervical HPV16 infection that either progressed to CIN3+ or cleared (not recorded which).

Comments on this clone: The DNA ends 3 residues before the CDR3 does, and the rest of the CDR3 is filled in from the germline J gene. The chain combines TRBV7-6 with TRBJ1-3, with D possibly being TRBD1 (6 bases). V was clipped by 4 bases and J by 0 bases, with 10 bases between them. The V gene's germline CDR1 is SGHVS and CDR2 FNYEAQ. The CDR3 has 15 amino acids. CDR3 DNA, as far as it was read: TGTGCCAGCAGCTCCCAGACAGGCTCTGGAAACACC. Its translation is CASSSQTGSGNT. The whole CDR3 sequence reads CASSSQTGSGNTIYF.

A word on this clone: Coverage ceases 3 residues before the CDR3 finishes, and the germline J gene fills in the end. The chain links TRBV4-1 to TRBJ1-4; D is ambiguous. Germline CDR1 MGHRA, CDR2 YSYEKL. V lost 0 bases and J lost 10, with 3 bases in between. The CDR3 contains 11 residues. The CDR3 loop is CASSQEAKLFF. Incomplete CDR3 DNA: TGCGCCAGCAGCCAAGAGGCAAAA.

Concerning this clone: The sequence runs out 3 residues before the end of the CDR3; the remainder is reconstructed from the germline J gene. J is TRBJ2-7 and V is TRBV6-2 or TRBV6-3; TRBD2 matches 11 bases. V gave up 5 bases and J gave up 1 base; unmatched junction bases: 10. Germline CDR1 MNHEY, CDR2 SVGEGT. The CDR3 sequence is 17 residues long. The CDR3: CASSPQLAGVRSYEQYF. The CDR3 bases that were read are TGTGCCAGCAGTCCGCAACTAGCGGGAGTTAGGTCCTACGAG.

Points on this clone: The read terminates 3 residues before the CDR3 end, so the remaining end is supplied by the germline J gene. V is TRBV5-1 and J is TRBJ2-7; a weak D match, TRBD2 (5 bases). The CDR3 is 14 amino acids. The germline V gene encodes CDR1 SGHRS and CDR2 YFSETQ. The germline V and J ends were trimmed by 4 bases and 0 bases, with 11 bases remaining between them. The CDR3 sequence: CASSRAVLSYEQYF. The covered CDR3 bases are TGCGCCAGCAGCCGAGCGGTTCTCTCCTACGAG.

Worth noting for this clone: The missing CDR3 end, 3 residues past where the read stops, is filled in from the germline J gene. The chain carries TRBV29-1 and TRBJ1-5; TRBD1 is a possible D gene (6 bases). The CDR3 has 14 residues. Trimming left V 6 bases short and J 4 bases short, with 16 bases between. CDR1 SQVTM and CDR2 ANQGSEA come from the germline V gene. This CDR3 reads CSVCSDSANQPQHF. Partial CDR3 DNA: TGCAGCGTCTGTTCGGACAGCGCTAATCAGCCC. The variable domain in full, with the rest retrieved from reference TRBV29-1 and TRBJ1-5, is SAVISQKPSRDICQRGTSLTIQCQVDSQVTMMFWYRQQPGQSLTLIATANQGSEATYESGFVIDKFPISRPNLTFSTLTVSNMSPEDSSIYLCSVCSDSANQPQHFGDGTRLSIL.

The covered CDR3 bases are TGTGCCAGCAGTGAATTTTGGGGTATACAGGCGAACACCGGGGAG. This gives the protein CASSEFWGIQANTGE. The full CDR3 protein reads CASSEFWGIQANTGELFF. The J gene is TRBJ2-2, the V gene TRBV6-1; D is possibly TRBD1 (5 bases). The missing CDR3 end, 3 residues past where the read stops, is filled in from the germline J gene. The CDR3 length is 18 residues. The ends were cut back, 2 bases at V and 0 bases at J, with 16 bases in the middle. In germline, CDR1 is MNHNS, CDR2 SASEGT.

With respect to this clone: The read stops 3 residues short of the end of the CDR3; the missing end is completed from the germline J gene. The V gene is TRBV30, the J gene TRBJ2-1, with TRBD2 matching over 9 bases. Germline CDR1 is GTSNPN and CDR2 is SVGIG (reference sequence). Unmatched junction bases numbered 1, after V lost 4 bases and J lost 3 bases. CDR3 length equals 13 residues. The part of the CDR3 DNA that was read is TGTGCCTGGACTAGCGGGAACTACAATGAG. Translation gives CAWTSGNYNE. The entire CDR3 protein reads CAWTSGNYNEQFF.

Details on this clone: The read falls 3 residues short of the CDR3 end, and the missing part is taken from the germline J gene. The chain recombines TRBV5-1 with TRBJ2-1, with 10 bases aligning to TRBD1. The CDR3 runs 15 residues. The ends lost 4 bases at V and 4 bases at J; junction bases unmatched: 5. Germline V gives CDR1 SGHRS, CDR2 YFSETQ. CDR3 DNA, as far as it was read: TGCGCCAGCAGCCGAGGACAGGGGGGTTACAATGAG. It codes for CASSRGQGGYNE. The entire CDR3 reads CASSRGQGGYNEQFF.

For this clone: The CDR3 end lies 3 residues beyond the end of the read and is filled in from the germline J gene. V usage is TRBV28 and J usage is TRBJ1-4; TRBD1 aligns across 7 bases. Trimming removed 3 bases from V and 7 bases from J; junction bases left unmatched: 5. The CDR3 runs 14 residues. CDR1 MDHEN and CDR2 SYDVKM come from the germline V gene. This chain's CDR3 is CASSFTGVGEKLFF. The CDR3 bases that were read are TGTGCCAGCAGTTTCACAGGGGTAGGTGAAAAA.

With regard to this clone: The read terminates 3 residues before the CDR3 end, so the remaining end is supplied by the germline J gene. At the DNA level, this CDR3 is encoded by other sequences in the same sample as well. The genes are TRBV18 and TRBJ2-7, with a weak D call TRBD1 (6 bases). This CDR3 has 15 residues. Germline CDR1 and CDR2: KGHSH and LQKENI. V was trimmed by 6 bases and J by 4 bases, leaving 19 bases between them. CDR3 in amino acids: CASSPGRTGPYEQYF. Partial CDR3 DNA: TGTGCCAGCTCCCCCGGCCGAACAGGGCCGTACGAG.

Details on this clone: The read ends 3 residues early relative to the CDR3; the germline J gene fills the gap. The rearrangement links TRBV20-1 to TRBJ2-1; 8 nucleotides match TRBD2. Unmatched junction bases numbered 6, after V lost 0 bases and J lost 5 bases. Germline V lookup: CDR1 DFQATT, CDR2 SNEGSKA (reference sequence). The length of the CDR3 is 15 residues. CDR3 sequence: CSAREVLAGNNEQFF. CDR3 DNA (partial): TGCAGTGCTAGAGAGGTATTAGCGGGGAACAATGAG.

A note on this clone: The missing CDR3 end, 3 residues past where the read stops, is filled in from the germline J gene. This sequence joins TRBV28 and TRBJ1-1; D gene uncertain. CDR3 length equals 18 residues. Trimming pared 0 bases from V and 4 bases from J, leaving 21 bases between. Germline-derived CDR1 and CDR2 are MDHEN and SYDVKM. The sequenced part of the CDR3 DNA is TGTGCCAGCAGTTTATGCACAGCGCAGAAGCGCGGGTGCACTGAA. It specifies CASSLCTAQKRGCTE. The CDR3 reads in full as CASSLCTAQKRGCTEAFF.

Comments on this clone: The CDR3 extends 3 residues past the end of the read, so its final part is completed from the germline J gene. This chain connects TRBV7-2 to TRBJ1-1; possible D gene TRBD1, 6 bases. The germline V gene has CDR1 SGHTA and CDR2 FQGNSA. The CDR3 sequence is 14 residues long. Trimming removed 8 bases from V and 3 bases from J, with 16 bases in between. CDR3 region: CASGRQVGDTEAFF. CDR3 bases read: TGTGCCAGCGGTAGACAGGTTGGGGACACTGAA.

For this clone: Read sequence stops 3 residues before the CDR3 end, and the germline J gene provides the missing end. The chain recombines TRBV10-2 with TRBJ2-2; 8 bases line up with TRBD2. Germline V lookup: CDR1 WSHSY, CDR2 SAAADI. The CDR3 covers 15 residues. The junction had 7 bases not matched to a gene; V was cut back by 5 bases and J by 5 bases. The DNA read from the CDR3 is TGCGCCAGCAGTAGCGGGAGAAGATGGACCGGGGAG. This gives the protein CASSSGRRWTGE. The full CDR3 sequence reads CASSSGRRWTGELFF.

For this clone: The CDR3 goes on 3 residues after the read ends, and that part is filled in from the germline J gene. The genes are TRBV18 and TRBJ1-5, with 7 bases that match TRBD1. J gave up 7 bases and V 5 bases, and 11 bases lay outside the gene matches. The CDR3 is 15 residues long. Germline CDR1 is KGHSH and CDR2 is LQKENI. The CDR3 reads CASSFTGAMGQPQHF. CDR3 bases read: TGTGCCAGCTCATTCACAGGGGCCATGGGGCAGCCC. Combining the CDR3 with reference TRBV18 and TRBJ1-5 gives the whole variable domain NAGVMQNPRHLVRRRGQEARLRCSPMKGHSHVYWYRQLPEEGLKFMVYLQKENIIDESGMPKERFSAEFPKEGPSILRIQQVVRGDSAAYFCASSFTGAMGQPQHFGDGTRLSIL.

The CDR3 sequence: CATSGQDPYEQYF. The sequenced CDR3 bases are TGCGCCACCAGCGGTCAGGATCCCTACGAG. V is TRBV10-2 and J is TRBJ2-7, with a tentative D call TRBD2 (5 bases). The read terminates 3 residues before the CDR3 end, so the remaining end is supplied by the germline J gene. Germline CDR1 reads WSHSY; CDR2 reads SAAADI. The CDR3 contains 13 residues. Trimming left V 10 bases short and J 2 bases short, with 15 bases between.

Regarding this clone: The read gets to within 3 residues of the CDR3 end, and the germline J gene fills in the rest. This sequence joins TRBV27 and TRBJ2-7; no clear D gene. CDR1 is MNHEY and CDR2 is SMNVEV in the germline V gene (reference sequence). CDR3 size: 14 residues. The V end lost 5 bases, the J end lost 4 bases, and 15 bases lay between the germline ends. Partial CDR3 DNA: TGTGCCAGCAGTCCTCGAATGGCATGGTACGAG. It is translated as CASSPRMAWYE. The complete CDR3 protein is CASSPRMAWYEQYF.

As regards this clone: Read coverage stops 3 residues before the CDR3 terminus; the germline J gene supplies the remainder. The V call is TRBV19, the J call TRBJ2-6, with D perhaps TRBD1 (6 bases). Germline loops: CDR1 LNHDA, CDR2 SQIVND (reference sequence). CDR3 length: 17 amino acids. V was pared by 6 bases and J by 0 bases, with 15 bases between. The covered CDR3 bases are TGTGCCAGTAGACCGGGACAAGGGTACTCTGGGGCCAACGTC. Translated: CASRPGQGYSGANV. The whole CDR3 sequence is CASRPGQGYSGANVLTF. Filled out from reference TRBV19 and TRBJ2-6, the complete variable domain reads DGGITQSPKYLFRKEGQNVTLSCEQNLNHDAMYWYRQDPGQGLRLIYYSQIVNDFQKGDIAEGYSVSREKKESFPLTVTSAQKNPTAFYLCASRPGQGYSGANVLTFGAGSRLTVL.

Its frequency marks this clone as medium-sized. The read terminates 3 residues ahead of where the CDR3 ends, so the germline J gene completes it. This rearrangement joins TRBV7-9 to TRBJ1-4; D remains unclear. The CDR3 is 13 residues long. Germline V lookup: CDR1 SEHNR, CDR2 FQNEAQ (reference sequence). CDR3 DNA, as far as it was read: TGTGCCAGCAGCTTAGCGCCGAGTGAGGAA. It yields the protein CASSLAPSEE. Given in full, the CDR3 is CASSLAPSEELFF.

Worth noting for this clone: The CDR3 goes on 3 residues after the read ends, and that part is filled in from the germline J gene. The chain links TRBV20-1 to TRBJ2-1; TRBD2 agrees at 15 bases. The CDR3 consists of 19 residues. V was pared by 5 bases and J by 0 bases, with 11 bases of the junction left unmatched. Germline V gene sequence: CDR1 DFQATT, CDR2 SNEGSKA (reference sequence). CDR3 sequence reads: CSAPTPGLAGGSSYNEQFF. The part of the CDR3 DNA that was read is TGCAGTGCTCCGACCCCGGGACTAGCGGGAGGCAGCTCCTACAATGAG.

Points on this clone: The read ends 3 residues before the CDR3 terminus; that terminus is restored from the germline J gene. The chain links TRBV5-6 to TRBJ2-7; D not certain. The germline V gene encodes CDR1 SGHDT and CDR2 YYEEEE. V dropped 4 bases and J dropped 3 bases, with 11 bases sitting between them. The CDR3 is made up of 13 amino acids. The part of the CDR3 DNA that was read is TGTGCCAGCAGCCTGACACATAACTACGAG. This sequence encodes CASSLTHNYE. In full, the CDR3 is CASSLTHNYEQYF. Based on the CDR3 plus reference TRBV5-6 and TRBJ2-7, the full variable domain is DAGVTQSPTHLIKTRGQQVTLRCSPKSGHDTVSWYQQALGQGPQFIFQYYEEEERQRGNFPDRFSGHQFPNYSSELNVNALLLGDSALYLCASSLTHNYEQYFGPGTRLTVT.

Points on this clone: The read gets to within 3 residues of the CDR3 end, and the germline J gene fills in the rest. The chain joins TRBV5-6 to TRBJ2-7; TRBD1 matches at 7 bases. Trimming took 6 bases from V and 3 from J; bases not matched to a gene: 9. Per the germline V gene, CDR1 is SGHDT and CDR2 is YYEEEE. CDR3 length: 14 residues. Incomplete CDR3 DNA: TGTGCCAGCACCCGGGCGGCAGGGGGCTACGAG. It translates to CASTRAAGGYE. The entire CDR3 protein is CASTRAAGGYEQYF. Based on the CDR3 plus reference TRBV5-6 and TRBJ2-7, the full variable domain is DAGVTQSPTHLIKTRGQQVTLRCSPKSGHDTVSWYQQALGQGPQFIFQYYEEEERQRGNFPDRFSGHQFPNYSSELNVNALLLGDSALYLCASTRAAGGYEQYFGPGTRLTVT.

On this clone itself: Read sequence stops 3 residues before the CDR3 end, and the germline J gene provides the missing end. The chain uses TRBV2 and TRBJ2-3; possibly TRBD2 for D (7 bases). V shed 7 bases and J shed 5 bases, with 16 bases lying between them. The CDR3 has 14 residues. Germline-derived CDR1 and CDR2 are SNHLY and FYNNEI. The DNA read from the CDR3 is TGTGCCAGCACCGGACTAGAAGGGGGAGATACG. This encodes CASTGLEGGDT. In full, the CDR3 is CASTGLEGGDTQYF.

As to this clone: The read terminates 3 residues before the CDR3 end, so the remaining end is supplied by the germline J gene. This sequence joins TRBV9 and TRBJ2-3; 9 nucleotides align to TRBD2. Per germline, CDR1 SGDLS and CDR2 YYNGEE. Losses at the gene ends were 4 bases for V and 6 bases for J; bases not matched to a gene: 15. CDR3 length equals 17 residues. CDR3 sequence reads: CASSPHGIAGESDTQYF. CDR3 DNA, as far as it was read: TGTGCCAGCAGCCCCCACGGGATAGCGGGAGAGTCGGATACG.

In regard to this clone: The CDR3 extends 3 residues past the end of the read, so its final part is completed from the germline J gene. This chain uses TRBV5-1 with TRBJ1-1; TRBD1 agrees at 7 bases. J was trimmed by 7 bases and V by 5 bases; bases with no gene match: 5. There are 12 residues in the CDR3. CDR1 is SGHRS and CDR2 is YFSETQ in the germline V gene. The CDR3 loop reads CASSRDRHEAFF. The covered CDR3 bases are TGCGCCAGCAGTAGGGACAGACATGAA.

Remarks on this clone: The read comes to an end 3 residues before the CDR3 does, leaving the germline J gene to fill in the end. The J gene is TRBJ2-1, the V gene TRBV12-3 or TRBV12-4; TRBD2 matches 9 bases. The CDR3 spans 15 residues. Unmatched junction bases numbered 3, after V lost 1 base and J lost 5 bases. The CDR3 reads CASSLVAGDHNEQFF. The sequenced part of the CDR3 DNA is TGTGCCAGCAGTTTAGTAGCGGGGGACCACAATGAG.